The rows below give T cell receptor beta chains drawn from one sample of a study of shared clonotypes between healthy human individuals. Clones were read by immunoSEQ multiplex PCR, and TCRdb kept only the in-frame ones, dropping some. The sample consists of 1.6 million or so clones, approximately 98.5% of them appearing once. The sequencing input was naive CD4+ T cells sorted from blood. The receptors here all came from a man aged 25-45 years in good health. CDR3s include the opening cysteine and the closing phenylalanine or tryptophan. A D gene is named only where the DNA matches it firmly. A clone size is listed for some rows: how often the clone was seen (once, few, many), or a class if it is expanded.

cdr3_nt	cdr3_aa	d_call	v_call	j_call	clone_size
TGCAGCGTTGAACGGGGTATTCACACCGGGGAGCTGTTTTTT	CSVERGIHTGELFF	.	TRBV29-1	TRBJ2-2	.
TGTGCCAGCAGCGAAAACAGGGATTCCAAAAACATTCAGTACTTC	CASSENRDSKNIQYF	.	TRBV7-9	TRBJ2-4	.
TGTGCCAGCAGCAAAGAAACGGTGGACCACTACGAGCAGTACTTC	CASSKETVDHYEQYF	.	TRBV21-1	TRBJ2-7	.
TGTGCCAGCTCAGGGCAACAGACGAACTATGGCTACACCTTC	CASSGQQTNYGYTF	.	TRBV18	TRBJ1-2	once
TGTGCCAGCAGCCACGAGTTGAACACTGAAGCTTTCTTT	CASSHELNTEAFF	.	TRBV5-6	TRBJ1-1	.
TGTGCCAGCAGTTACCAGGTCGGACAGGGAGCCTACGAGCAGTACTTC	CASSYQVGQGAYEQYF	TRBD1	TRBV6-6	TRBJ2-7	.
TGTGCCAGCAGTCTCAACCAGGTCCTCGGCACAGATACGCAGTATTTT	CASSLNQVLGTDTQYF	.	TRBV13	TRBJ2-3	.
TGTGCCAGTAGTTGGCAGGGCGTTTGGGATCAGCCCCAGCATTTT	CASSWQGVWDQPQHF	.	TRBV19	TRBJ1-5	.
TGCGCCAGCAGCTTGCAGGGTGGTAACACCGGGGAGCTGTTTTTT	CASSLQGGNTGELFF	.	TRBV5-1	TRBJ2-2	.
TGTGCCAGTAAAGACCAGCGGAACACTGAAGCTTTCTTT	CASKDQRNTEAFF	.	TRBV11-2	TRBJ1-1	.
TGCAGCGTTAAAACGGGAGTCTATGAGCAGTTCTTC	CSVKTGVYEQFF	.	TRBV29-1	TRBJ2-1	once
TGTGCCAGCAGTCCCAGGCCTAGCAGAGATACGCAGTATTTT	CASSPRPSRDTQYF	.	TRBV27	TRBJ2-3	.
TGTGCCAGCAGCTTAGAACCCCGGACGGGTCTCAGCTCCTACGAGCAGTACTTC	CASSLEPRTGLSSYEQYF	.	TRBV7-8	TRBJ2-7	.
TGTGCCAGCAGCTCGGGACTAGCGGACCTCAGCTCCTACAATGAGCAGTTCTTC	CASSSGLADLSSYNEQFF	TRBD2	TRBV5-4	TRBJ2-1	.
TGTGCCAGCAGTTATATAGCGGGTGAGCAGTTCTTC	CASSYIAGEQFF	TRBD2	TRBV6-5	TRBJ2-1	.
TGTGCCAGCAGCTCCCAACGAACTGCCTCCTACGAGCAGTACTTC	CASSSQRTASYEQYF	.	TRBV7-8	TRBJ2-7	.
TGTGCCTGGAGCCTACCCAGGGCAGTCGGTGAAAAACTGTTTTTT	CAWSLPRAVGEKLFF	.	TRBV30	TRBJ1-4	.
TGCGCCAGCAGCTTTGGAGAGCCAGATACGCAGTATTTT	CASSFGEPDTQYF	.	TRBV5-1	TRBJ2-3	.
TGTGCCTGGAGCCCCCAATCGGGTCGGGAGAAGTCCTACGAGCAGTACTTC	CAWSPQSGREKSYEQYF	.	TRBV30	TRBJ2-7	.
TGTGCCAGCAGTTTGGTCGGGGGGTTCTCCTACGAGCAGTACTTC	CASSLVGGFSYEQYF	TRBD2	TRBV28	TRBJ2-7	.
TGCGCCAGCAGTCACCAGGGTCTCCGCAATCAGCCCCAGCATTTT	CASSHQGLRNQPQHF	.	TRBV23-1	TRBJ1-5	.
TGTGCCATCAGTGAACGGGGCGATATCGGGGAGCTGTTTTTT	CAISERGDIGELFF	.	TRBV10-3	TRBJ2-2	.
TGTGCCAGCAGCTCGGTTTATCCCTCCTACAATGAGCAGTTCTTC	CASSSVYPSYNEQFF	.	TRBV5-8	TRBJ2-1	.
TGTGCCAGCAGCTTAGCATCCGGAGGAACCCAGTACTTC	CASSLASGGTQYF	.	TRBV7-2	TRBJ2-5	.
TGTGCCAGCAGTGATGGATTGACTTGGGAGGAAGGCTACACCTTC	CASSDGLTWEEGYTF	.	TRBV25-1	TRBJ1-2	.
TGTGCCATCCCCGCGCCAACAGGGGATAGGGCTCTGGTCGAACGCTCTGGAAACACCATATATTTT	CAIPAPTGDRALVERSGNTIYF	TRBD1	TRBV10-3	TRBJ1-3	few
TGTGCCAGCAGCGTGGGTTGGAGTCCCCCAGAGACCCAGTACTTC	CASSVGWSPPETQYF	.	TRBV9	TRBJ2-5	.
TGTGCCAGCTCACAGGGGCGGGGGGCCTTGAGCAATCAGCCCCAGCATTTT	CASSQGRGALSNQPQHF	.	TRBV18	TRBJ1-5	.
TGTGCCAGCAGTGCCTTACAAACTAGTTGGGGGTTCTTC	CASSALQTSWGFF	.	TRBV6-1	TRBJ2-1	.
TGTGCCAGCTCACCATTGAGTTCGGAAGGCTACACCTTC	CASSPLSSEGYTF	.	TRBV18	TRBJ1-2	.
TGTGCCAGCAGTGAGTTTTCCGGCTACACCTTC	CASSEFSGYTF	.	TRBV6-1	TRBJ1-2	.
TGTGCTAGCAGCTTAGGGAGACAGGGGAGACCTGGGGCCAACGTCCTGACTTTC	CASSLGRQGRPGANVLTF	TRBD1	TRBV7-7	TRBJ2-6	.
TGTGCCAGCACCCGGACAGGGGCAGGGGAGACCCAGTACTTC	CASTRTGAGETQYF	TRBD1	TRBV2	TRBJ2-5	.
TGTGCCAGCAGCTTACGGTTTTTGTCCTACGAGCAGTACTTC	CASSLRFLSYEQYF	.	TRBV7-2	TRBJ2-7	.
TGTGCCAGCGGACACGCACGGGACTTTTACTCCTACGAGCAGTACTTC	CASGHARDFYSYEQYF	.	TRBV28	TRBJ2-7	.
TGTGCCAGCAATCGACCGGGACAGGGGACCGGCGAGCAGTACTTC	CASNRPGQGTGEQYF	TRBD1	TRBV6-1	TRBJ2-7	.
TGTGCCAGCAGTCCGGTTGGGTCAACTGAAAAACTGTTTTTT	CASSPVGSTEKLFF	.	TRBV25-1	TRBJ1-4	.
TGTGCCAGCATCAGAGGTTTTCCTAGTGATGAGCAGTTCTTC	CASIRGFPSDEQFF	.	TRBV6-5	TRBJ2-1	.
TGCGCCAGCAGGGCAAGACTACCCCAAGAGACCCAGTACTTC	CASRARLPQETQYF	.	TRBV5-1	TRBJ2-5	.
TGTGCAGATACAGGGGGCCCCCTGAACACTGAAGCTTTCTTT	CADTGGPLNTEAFF	TRBD1	TRBV7-9	TRBJ1-1	.
TGTGCCAGCAGCTTGAGGATAGGCAATCAGCCCCAGCATTTT	CASSLRIGNQPQHF	.	TRBV5-6	TRBJ1-5	.